What follows are 23 T cell receptor beta chains derived from one specimen sequenced in a study of T cell responses to AZD1222 COVID-19 vaccine. Libraries were prepared by immunoSEQ multiplex PCR; TCRdb keeps only in-frame clonotypes and omits some of them. Among 70,000 to 95,000 clones listed, roughly 90% were seen once. The sequencing used peripheral blood, collected on day 0 of MenACWY control vaccination. These receptors were collected from an adult in good health.

The chain combines TRBV3-1 (or the pseudogene TRBV3-2) with TRBJ2-3; D gene unclear. This CDR3 has 14 amino acids. The germline gives CDR1 LGHDT, CDR2 YNNKEL (reference sequence). V was shortened by 4 bases and J by 6 bases, with 14 bases between the two germline ends. The CDR3 protein is CASSPSSVGDTQYF. CDR3 DNA sequence: TGTGCCAGCAGCCCCTCGTCCGTGGGGGATACGCAGTATTTT.

The CDR3 loop is CAWAGGVSPQHF. The CDR3 DNA is TGTGCCTGGGCCGGGGGGGTCTCGCCCCAGCATTTT. The V gene is TRBV30, the J gene TRBJ1-5, with D maybe TRBD1 (5 bases). Germline lookup yields CDR1 GTSNPN and CDR2 SVGIG (reference sequence). The CDR3 runs 12 residues. V dropped 5 bases and J dropped 9 bases, with 14 bases sitting between them.

The count of this clone is one. The CDR3 bases are TGTGCCAGCAGCTTAACCGCAGGGGGTGGGAACACTGAAGCTTTCTTT. Translating gives CASSLTAGGGNTEAFF. The genes are TRBV7-3 and TRBJ1-1; 7 nucleotides align to TRBD1. Unmatched junction bases numbered 5, after V lost 0 bases and J lost 1 base. Germline V CDR1 and CDR2: SGHTA, FQGTGA. CDR3 length equals 16 residues.

This sequence joins TRBV7-9 and TRBJ2-1; D is perhaps TRBD1 (5 bases). The CDR3 sequence is 14 residues long. From germline, CDR1 is SEHNR and CDR2 FQNEAQ (reference sequence). Deletions cut 5 bases from V and 10 bases from J, with 18 bases between. The CDR3 loop reads CASSPLAQGWEQFF. Here the CDR3 DNA reads TGTGCCAGCAGCCCCCTCGCGCAGGGCTGGGAGCAGTTCTTC.

This clone has only one observation. CDR3 coding DNA: TGTGCCATCAGTGAGTCGGCTTTTAATCAGCCCCAGCATTTT. It specifies CAISESAFNQPQHF. The V call is TRBV10-3, the J call TRBJ1-5; D not resolved. CDR1 and CDR2 (germline): ENHRY, SYGVKD. The CDR3 contains 14 residues. Trimming took 0 bases from V and 4 from J, leaving 7 bases between them.

The chain employs TRBV5-4 and TRBJ1-1; weak D call: TRBD1 (5 bases). Trimming pared 2 bases from V and 0 bases from J, leaving 11 bases between. In germline, CDR1 is SGHNT, CDR2 YYREEE (reference sequence). This CDR3 is built from 15 residues. DNA of the CDR3: TGTGCCAGCAGCTTAGGTGGGGCGATGAACACTGAAGCTTTCTTT. It codes for CASSLGGAMNTEAFF.

V gene TRBV11-2 combines with J gene TRBJ2-7; D remains ambiguous. The CDR3 contains 12 residues. Germline-derived CDR1 and CDR2 are SGHAT and FQNNGV. V lost 6 bases to trimming and J lost 3 bases, with 9 bases between them. CDR3 sequence reads: CASSSQGYEQYF. In nucleotides, the CDR3 is TGTGCCAGCAGTTCTCAAGGCTACGAGCAGTACTTC.

The count of this clone is one. The chain uses TRBV29-1 and TRBJ2-5; 12 bases match TRBD2. Germline values: CDR1 SQVTM, CDR2 ANQGSEA. The CDR3 runs 14 residues. V shed 5 bases and J 4 bases; nucleotides not matched to a gene: 5. The CDR3 coding sequence is TGCAGCGTTATACTAGCGGGAGGCCCAGAGACCCAGTACTTC. It yields the protein CSVILAGGPETQYF. Full variable domain (rest looked up from reference TRBV29-1 and TRBJ2-5): SAVISQKPSRDICQRGTSLTIQCQVDSQVTMMFWYRQQPGQSLTLIATANQGSEATYESGFVIDKFPISRPNLTFSTLTVSNMSPEDSSIYLCSVILAGGPETQYFGPGTRLLVL.

The V call is TRBV5-1, the J call TRBJ1-5; D ambiguous. Trimming removed 2 bases from V and 4 bases from J, with 13 bases in between. Germline V gene sequence: CDR1 SGHRS, CDR2 YFSETQ. The CDR3 spans 15 residues. CDR3 nucleotides: TGCGCCAGCAGCTTTGGTGACGTTGGGAATCAGCCCCAGCATTTT. This encodes CASSFGDVGNQPQHF.

This chain uses TRBV4-1 with TRBJ2-7; D unclear. Trimming removed 2 bases from V and 4 bases from J, with 12 bases in between. The CDR3 has 14 amino acids. CDR1 is MGHRA, CDR2 YSYEKL, per germline. This CDR3 is CASSQPGMKYEQYF. As DNA, the CDR3 is TGCGCCAGCAGCCAACCGGGTATGAAATACGAGCAGTACTTC.

The V gene is TRBV29-1, the J gene TRBJ2-3, with a tentative D call TRBD1 (7 bases). The CDR3 length is 16 residues. The ends were cut back, 3 bases at V and 3 bases at J, with 19 bases in the middle. Per the germline V gene, CDR1 is SQVTM and CDR2 is ANQGSEA. CDR3 nucleotide sequence: TGCAGCGTTGATCAAATCGGGGGCAGGGGGACAGATACGCAGTATTTT. Residues: CSVDQIGGRGTDTQYF.

The chain is built from TRBV19 and TRBJ1-1; 9 nucleotides match TRBD1. Germline CDR1 reads LNHDA; CDR2 reads SQIVND (reference sequence). V dropped 6 bases and J dropped 2; count of bases not matched to a gene: 4. CDR3 length: 14 amino acids. Here the CDR3 DNA reads TGTGCCAGTAGGGTCACAGGGGGCAACACTGAAGCTTTCTTT. This translates into CASRVTGGNTEAFF.

The genes are TRBV19 and TRBJ2-3, with TRBD1 as a possible D gene (6 bases). The CDR3 covers 16 residues. V lost 3 bases and J 1 base, leaving 14 bases between the germline ends. Per germline, CDR1 LNHDA and CDR2 SQIVND (reference sequence). CDR3 DNA sequence: TGTGCCAGTAGTATGAGTGGCAGGGGCGGCACAGATACGCAGTATTTT. Translated, it gives CASSMSGRGGTDTQYF.

This chain uses TRBV9 with TRBJ1-5; no reliable D call. V was pared by 0 bases and J by 0 bases, with 7 bases between. CDR1 is SGDLS, CDR2 YYNGEE, per germline. The CDR3 length is 15 residues. CDR3 nucleotide sequence: TGTGCCAGCAGCGTAGGGGCTTATAGCAATCAGCCCCAGCATTTT. It encodes CASSVGAYSNQPQHF. Filled out from reference TRBV9 and TRBJ1-5, the complete variable domain reads DSGVTQTPKHLITATGQRVTLRCSPRSGDLSVYWYQQSLDQGLQFLIQYYNGEERAKGNILERFSAQQFPDLHSELNLSSLELGDSALYFCASSVGAYSNQPQHFGDGTRLSIL.

This clone came up once. The chain links TRBV7-6 to TRBJ2-7, with 11 nucleotides matching TRBD2. Germline CDR1 reads SGHVS; CDR2 reads FNYEAQ. CDR3 size: 14 residues. After removal of 5 bases from V and 3 bases from J, the junction contained 3 bases not matched to a gene. CDR3 loop: CASSATSGSYEQYF. The CDR3 DNA sequence: TGTGCCAGCAGCGCTACTAGCGGGAGCTACGAGCAGTACTTC. The whole variable domain, remainder taken from reference TRBV7-6 and TRBJ2-7, is GAGVSQSPRYKVTKRGQDVALRCDPISGHVSLYWYRQALGQGPEFLTYFNYEAQQDKSGLPNDRFSAERPEGSISTLTIQRTEQRDSAMYRCASSATSGSYEQYFGPGTRLTVT.

CDR3 sequence reads: CASSYPMNTEAFF. CDR3 nucleotide sequence: TGTGCCAGCAGCTATCCGATGAACACTGAAGCTTTCTTT. The chain uses TRBV28 and TRBJ1-1; no reliable D call. Germline-derived CDR1 and CDR2 are MDHEN and SYDVKM. The length of the CDR3 is 13 residues. V lost 6 bases and J lost 0, with 8 bases in between.

The chain recombines TRBV25-1 with TRBJ2-2, with D hard to call. Germline loops: CDR1 MGHDK, CDR2 SYGVNS. Trimming removed 1 base at V and 2 bases at J, with 5 bases between. The length of the CDR3 is 14 residues. The CDR3: CASSELLNTGELFF. The DNA for the CDR3 is TGTGCCAGCAGTGAATTGCTCAACACCGGGGAGCTGTTTTTT.

V and J are TRBV5-6 and TRBJ1-6, with a tentative D call TRBD1 (5 bases). The CDR3 is made up of 15 amino acids. The germline V gene has CDR1 SGHDT and CDR2 YYEEEE. Trimming took off 4 bases at V and 1 base at J, with 9 bases between the two ends. The CDR3 loop reads CASSRQNSYNSPLHF. CDR3 DNA: TGTGCCAGCAGCAGACAGAATTCCTATAATTCACCCCTCCACTTT. The variable domain in full, with the rest retrieved from reference TRBV5-6 and TRBJ1-6, is DAGVTQSPTHLIKTRGQQVTLRCSPKSGHDTVSWYQQALGQGPQFIFQYYEEEERQRGNFPDRFSGHQFPNYSSELNVNALLLGDSALYLCASSRQNSYNSPLHFGNGTRLTVT.

The chain recombines TRBV24-1 with TRBJ1-6; TRBD1 is a possible D gene (6 bases). With 8 bases removed from V and 7 bases from J, the gap between germline ends came to 11 bases. CDR1 is KGHDR and CDR2 is SFDVKD in the germline V gene. This CDR3 has 13 amino acids. CDR3 loop: CATNRDRNSPLHF. For the CDR3, the DNA is TGTGCCACCAACAGGGACCGAAATTCACCCCTCCACTTT.

The chain joins TRBV19 to TRBJ1-6; 11 positions agree with TRBD1. The germline V gene has CDR1 LNHDA and CDR2 SQIVND (reference sequence). V trimming: 0 bases; J trimming: 9 bases; junction bases outside the gene matches: 7. The CDR3 consists of 17 residues. In DNA form, the CDR3 reads TGTGCCAGTAGTATAGACCGGACAGGGGGCATGGCTTCACCCCTCCACTTT. Translating gives CASSIDRTGGMASPLHF. Complete variable domain (other parts from reference TRBV19 and TRBJ1-6): DGGITQSPKYLFRKEGQNVTLSCEQNLNHDAMYWYRQDPGQGLRLIYYSQIVNDFQKGDIAEGYSVSREKKESFPLTVTSAQKNPTAFYLCASSIDRTGGMASPLHFGNGTRLTVT.

V usage is TRBV5-6 and J usage is TRBJ1-1, with 9 bases fitting TRBD1. V trimming: 2 bases; J trimming: 1 base; junction bases outside the gene matches: 6. This CDR3 is built from 16 residues. Germline V gene lookup returns CDR1 SGHDT and CDR2 YYEEEE. The CDR3 sequence: CASSLGQGRPNTEAFF. The CDR3 DNA sequence: TGTGCCAGCAGCTTAGGACAGGGGAGACCGAACACTGAAGCTTTCTTT. Full variable domain (remainder filled in from reference TRBV5-6 and TRBJ1-1): DAGVTQSPTHLIKTRGQQVTLRCSPKSGHDTVSWYQQALGQGPQFIFQYYEEEERQRGNFPDRFSGHQFPNYSSELNVNALLLGDSALYLCASSLGQGRPNTEAFFGQGTRLTVV.

The chain carries TRBV27 and TRBJ2-7; 11 positions agree with TRBD2. There are 16 residues in the CDR3. Germline V gene sequence: CDR1 MNHEY, CDR2 SMNVEV (reference sequence). Losses at the gene ends were 5 bases for V and 6 bases for J; bases not matched to a gene: 12. The chain's CDR3 is CASSLLAPGTSGEQYF. Written as DNA, the CDR3 is TGTGCCAGCAGTCTTCTTGCCCCCGGGACTAGCGGCGAGCAGTACTTC.

The chain uses TRBV6-5 and TRBJ1-2; D remains unclear. V lost 5 bases and J 0 bases, leaving 1 base between the germline ends. The CDR3 runs to 11 residues. Germline V CDR1 and CDR2: MNHEY, SVGAGI. The CDR3 reads CASSTNYGYTF. In nucleotides, the CDR3 is TGTGCCAGCAGTACTAACTATGGCTACACCTTC.